A selection of T cell receptor beta chains follows, all from one sample in a study of T cell responses to AZD1222 COVID-19 vaccine. Repertoires were generated with immunoSEQ multiplex PCR, while TCRdb's copy carries only in-frame clones and drops some. The table records approximately 90,000 clones, just over 85% of them present only once. Sample: peripheral blood, taken on day 0 of AZD1222 vaccination. The source is an adult in good health. Each CDR3 is given with its conserved first and last residue. Fields, in order: CDR3 DNA, CDR3 protein, V gene, D gene, clone size, J gene. A D gene is named only where the DNA matches it firmly. Clone size, where shown, is once, few, many, or a class for clones that have expanded.

CDR3nt: TGTGCCAGCAGGAAGACTAGCGAGAGCTCCTACGAGCAGTACTTC
CDR3aa: CASRKTSESSYEQYF
v_gene: TRBV2
d_gene: TRBD2
abundance: few
j_gene: TRBJ2-7

CDR3nt: TGCGCCAGCAGCCGCCTTGAAGGCAGTCCTGGCTACACCTTC
CDR3aa: CASSRLEGSPGYTF
v_gene: TRBV4-3
d_gene: .
abundance: .
j_gene: TRBJ1-2

CDR3nt: TGTGCCTGGAGAAAGGACCGTCTCTCTGGAAACACCATATATTTT
CDR3aa: CAWRKDRLSGNTIYF
v_gene: TRBV30
d_gene: .
abundance: once
j_gene: TRBJ1-3

CDR3nt: TGTGCCAGCAGCGTATTTCGGAGTGAGGGGATGCAGTTCTTC
CDR3aa: CASSVFRSEGMQFF
v_gene: TRBV9
d_gene: .
abundance: .
j_gene: TRBJ2-1

CDR3nt: TGTGCCAGCAGTGAATATTCACAGGGGCGAATACAGGGAAACACCATATATTTT
CDR3aa: CASSEYSQGRIQGNTIYF
v_gene: TRBV25-1
d_gene: TRBD1
abundance: .
j_gene: TRBJ1-3

CDR3nt: TGTGCCAGCAGTCCCTCGGACAGGGGTCAGACCCAGTACTTC
CDR3aa: CASSPSDRGQTQYF
v_gene: TRBV27
d_gene: TRBD1
abundance: .
j_gene: TRBJ2-5

CDR3nt: TGTGCCAGCAGTCCCCTCGGAGGCAGGAGAACCGGGACCAGGTTGTACAATGAGCAGTTCTTC
CDR3aa: CASSPLGGRRTGTRLYNEQFF
v_gene: TRBV28
d_gene: .
abundance: .
j_gene: TRBJ2-1

CDR3nt: TGTGCCAGCAGCCGGCGGACTAGCGGGAGAGGGGAGACCCAGTACTTC
CDR3aa: CASSRRTSGRGETQYF
v_gene: TRBV3-1/TRBV3-2
d_gene: TRBD2
abundance: .
j_gene: TRBJ2-5

CDR3nt: TGTGCCAGCAGCCGGGACAGGGTGGAATATGGTGAAGCTTTCTTT
CDR3aa: CASSRDRVEYGEAFF
v_gene: TRBV6-2/TRBV6-3
d_gene: TRBD1
abundance: .
j_gene: TRBJ1-1

CDR3nt: TGTGCCAGCAGCCGAGACAGGGTTTTAGCTTTCTTT
CDR3aa: CASSRDRVLAFF
v_gene: TRBV7-8
d_gene: TRBD1
abundance: .
j_gene: TRBJ1-1